Here is one TCR beta chain with its context. This sample also contains other DNA sequences that code for the same CDR3. The sample originates from a study of blood T cell repertoires in COVID-19. In the original analysis: Reference gene primer amplification gave nucleated cell count estimates. Clones were sequenced by immunoSEQ multiplex PCR, and TCRdb holds only the in-frame ones, with some missing. D and trimming come from the DNA, and the V and J calls and clone size come from that table. The sample lists 250,000 to 300,000 clones, just over 90% occurring once. Residents of about two dozen US areas, aged about 18 to 95 years, made up the participants. The germline V and J ends were trimmed by 0 bases and 14 bases, with 17 bases remaining between them. Germline CDR1 is LNHNV and CDR2 is YYDKDF (reference sequence). The CDR3 covers 15 residues.

The chain uses TRBV15 and TRBJ1-6; no clear D gene. The sample taken for sequencing was PBMCs or T cells enriched from blood (not recorded which). The TCR comes from a woman in her 40s with acute COVID-19. The CDR3 sequence: CATSRDLGGGLSLHF. The DNA of the CDR3 is TGTGCCACCAGCAGAGACCTGGGTGGCGGTCTATCCCTCCACTTT.